These 14 T cell receptor beta chains share one sample of origin, sequenced in a study of cytomegalovirus exposure and HLA in healthy donors listed by TCRdb under 2017. Libraries came from the immunoSEQ multiplex PCR assay. For the multiplex PCR, a mixture combining 60 forward primers for TCR Vbeta segments and 13 reverse primers for TCR Jbeta segments was used. TCRdb re-hosts the immuneACCESS table, in-frame sequences only. Its copies lack some clones; in the studies checked, an unresolved V gene accounts for under half of them, and the cause for the rest is not known. The sample data list about 140,000 clones, and 70% to 80% of these were observed just once. Of the sample, approximately 3% falls within the top ten clones. The sequenced material came from PBMCs. The receptors come from a female donor in good health and CMV-seronegative.

V gene TRBV30 combines with J gene TRBJ1-3; D remains ambiguous. The germline V and J ends were trimmed by 3 bases and 4 bases, with 10 bases remaining between them. The CDR3 length is 13 residues. The germline gives CDR1 GTSNPN, CDR2 SVGIG (reference sequence). CDR3 amino acids: CAWSLNSGNTIYF. The CDR3, as DNA: TGTGCCTGGAGCCTAAACAGCGGAAACACCATATATTTT.

This rearrangement joins TRBV27 to TRBJ2-4, with TRBD2 matching over 7 bases. The CDR3 runs 18 residues. V gave up 5 bases and J gave up 2 bases; unmatched junction bases: 15. The germline gives CDR1 MNHEY, CDR2 SMNVEV (reference sequence). This CDR3 reads CASSPGPGLTVSKNIQYF. The CDR3 region has the DNA TGTGCCAGCAGTCCGGGCCCGGGACTAACGGTATCCAAAAACATTCAGTACTTC.

This clone was counted once. The V gene is TRBV27, the J gene TRBJ2-5, with 12 bases identical to TRBD2. The V and J ends lost 9 bases and 7 bases, in that order; junction bases with no gene match: 12. The germline CDR1 and CDR2 sequences are MNHEY and SMNVEV (reference sequence). There are 15 residues in the CDR3. CDR3 nucleotide sequence: TGTGCCAGGAGTGTGGCTAGCGGGGGGGCCGTGACCCAGTACTTC. As protein: CARSVASGGAVTQYF.

This clone turned up a few times. This sequence joins TRBV5-6 and TRBJ2-7; 10 nucleotides line up with TRBD2. The length of the CDR3 is 14 residues. Trimming cost V 8 bases and J 0 bases; bases outside gene matches: 5. Looked up from germline, CDR1 is SGHDT and CDR2 is YYEEEE. The CDR3 bases are TGTGCCAGTGCCGGGACTAGCGTCTCCTACGAGCAGTACTTC. It translates to CASAGTSVSYEQYF.

The chain recombines TRBV9 with TRBJ1-1; 7 bases fit TRBD1. Unmatched junction bases numbered 7, after V lost 0 bases and J lost 2 bases. There are 16 residues in the CDR3. The germline gives CDR1 SGDLS, CDR2 YYNGEE. The DNA for the CDR3 is TGTGCCAGCAGCGTAGCTTGGACAGGACTAAACACTGAAGCTTTCTTT. This encodes CASSVAWTGLNTEAFF.

V usage is TRBV6-1 and J usage is TRBJ1-5, with D possibly TRBD1 on 6 matching bases. Germline V CDR1 and CDR2: MNHNS, SASEGT. This CDR3 is built from 14 residues. Trimming cost V 6 bases and J 6 bases, with 15 bases left between them. CDR3 region: CASSFGQQAQPQHF. In DNA, the CDR3 is TGTGCCAGCAGCTTCGGACAGCAGGCTCAGCCCCAGCATTTT.

As regards this clone: Compared with germline, one end of the junction differs, possibly owing to a read error. V usage is TRBV7-7 and J usage is TRBJ2-6; weak D call: TRBD1 (5 bases). The CDR3 sequence is 15 residues long. Germline-derived CDR1 and CDR2 are SSHAT and FNYEAQ (reference sequence). CDR3 amino acids: CASSPGLAGANVLTF. CDR3 bases: TGTGCTAGCAGCCCAGGGCTAGCTGGGGCCAACGTCCTGACTTTC.

V and J are TRBV29-1 and TRBJ1-1; D is perhaps TRBD1 (6 bases). V was cut by 7 bases and J by 1 base, with 22 bases left in between. This CDR3 is built from 16 residues. Germline V gene data show CDR1 as SQVTM and CDR2 as ANQGSEA. CDR3 protein: CSGGRGSTYTNTEAFF. DNA of the CDR3: TGCAGCGGGGGGAGGGGGTCGACTTATACGAACACTGAAGCTTTCTTT.

J is TRBJ2-5 and V is TRBV29-1, with 12 bases fitting TRBD1. V shed 5 bases, J shed 5 bases, and the junction held 6 bases outside the gene matches. Germline V lookup: CDR1 SQVTM, CDR2 ANQGSEA. The CDR3 totals 14 residues. The CDR3 is CSVTGTGGFETQYF. DNA for the CDR3: TGCAGCGTTACCGGGACAGGGGGCTTTGAGACCCAGTACTTC.

This clone showed up just once. The rearrangement links TRBV28 to TRBJ1-3; D is unresolved. Germline CDR1 reads MDHEN; CDR2 reads SYDVKM. Trimming shortened V by 4 bases and J by 3 bases, and 16 bases separated the two germline ends. The CDR3 sequence is 16 residues long. The CDR3 region is CASSSSKLPHGNTIYF. The DNA for the CDR3 is TGTGCCAGCAGTTCTTCCAAACTCCCCCATGGAAACACCATATATTTT.

This sequence joins TRBV27 and TRBJ1-1, with 7 bases that match TRBD1. The CDR3 extends over 13 amino acids. The V gene's germline CDR1 is MNHEY and CDR2 SMNVEV (reference sequence). V trimming: 3 bases; J trimming: 4 bases; junction bases outside the gene matches: 2. CDR3 residues: CASSFSGGTEAFF. For the CDR3, the DNA is TGTGCCAGCAGTTTCTCAGGGGGCACTGAAGCTTTCTTT.

J is TRBJ1-1 and V is TRBV4-3, with a tentative D call TRBD1 (6 bases). V was shortened by 2 bases and J by 4 bases, with 17 bases between the two germline ends. Per germline, CDR1 LGHNA and CDR2 YSLEER. The CDR3 is 16 residues long. The CDR3 bases are TGCGCCAGCAGCCAAACAGCCGGGACAAGAGGCACTGAAGCTTTCTTT. Its translation is CASSQTAGTRGTEAFF.

The V call is TRBV7-9, the J call TRBJ1-4; TRBD1 might be the D (6 bases). Germline CDR1 SEHNR, CDR2 FQNEAQ (reference sequence). The V gene lost 5 bases and the J gene lost 6 bases, with 16 bases spanning the gap. The CDR3 is made up of 15 amino acids. As DNA, the CDR3 is TGTGCCAGCAGCCTACCGACAGGCCAACATGAAAAACTGTTTTTT. Translating gives CASSLPTGQHEKLFF. Using reference TRBV7-9 and TRBJ1-4 for the parts outside the CDR3, the full variable domain is DTGVSQNPRHKITKRGQNVTFRCDPISEHNRLYWYRQTLGQGPEFLTYFQNEAQLEKSRLLSDRFSAERPKGSFSTLEIQRTEQGDSAMYLCASSLPTGQHEKLFFGSGTQLSVL.

The chain recombines TRBV7-8 with TRBJ1-1; D possibly corresponds to TRBD1 (5 bases). The V gene lost 2 bases and the J gene lost 4 bases, with 14 bases spanning the gap. Germline V gene sequence: CDR1 SGHVS, CDR2 FQNEAQ. This CDR3 is built from 15 residues. Here the CDR3 DNA reads TGTGCCAGCAGCTTACGTGGCCGCGGGGGCACTGAAGCTTTCTTT. It encodes CASSLRGRGGTEAFF.